This is a list of T cell receptor beta chains from one sample in a study of cytomegalovirus exposure and HLA in healthy donors. Clones were sequenced by immunoSEQ multiplex PCR, and TCRdb holds only the in-frame ones, with some missing. The table includes about 120,000 clones, roughly 78% detected once. Sample: PBMCs. The source is a man aged 30 to 39 in good health and CMV-seropositive. Each CDR3 is given with its conserved first and last residue. A D gene is named only where the DNA matches it firmly. Not every row has a clone size; where given, it reads once, few, many or a size class.

j_gene | d_gene | v_gene | abundance | CDR3aa | CDR3nt
TRBJ2-2 | - | TRBV4-1 | once | CASSQQDYRANTGELFF | TGCGCCAGCAGCCAACAGGACTACCGGGCGAACACCGGGGAGCTGTTTTTT
TRBJ2-1 | TRBD1 | TRBV6-1 | - | CASREQGISYNEQFF | TGTGCCAGCAGGGAACAGGGGATCTCCTACAATGAGCAGTTCTTC
TRBJ2-7 | TRBD2 | TRBV5-1 | - | CASSLAGDSYEQYF | TGCGCCAGCAGCCTAGCGGGGGACTCCTACGAGCAGTACTTC
TRBJ1-4 | - | TRBV13 | - | CASSLQGNEKLFF | TGTGCCAGCAGCTTACAGGGGAATGAAAAACTGTTTTTT
TRBJ2-3 | TRBD2 | TRBV30 | - | CAWSVAGGTDTQYF | TGTGCCTGGAGTGTCGCGGGGGGCACAGATACGCAGTATTTT
TRBJ1-2 | TRBD1 | TRBV6-1 | - | CASSGWDRAYYGYTF | TGTGCCAGCAGTGGTTGGGACAGGGCCTACTATGGCTACACCTTC
TRBJ1-4 | - | TRBV6-5 | - | CASSVGGNNEKLFF | TGTGCCAGCAGTGTGGGAGGGAATAATGAAAAACTGTTTTTT
TRBJ1-3 | - | TRBV6-1 | - | CASSDPRRGADTIYF | TGTGCCAGCAGTGACCCCCGAAGGGGCGCGGACACCATATATTTT
TRBJ2-6 | TRBD2 | TRBV29-1 | - | CSVYGGDSGANVLTF | TGCAGCGTTTACGGGGGGGACTCTGGGGCCAACGTCCTGACTTTC
TRBJ1-2 | - | TRBV6-5 | - | CASSNQGGYTF | TGTGCCAGCAGCAACCAGGGCGGCTACACCTTC
TRBJ1-1 | - | TRBV29-1 | - | CSVVRNTEAFF | TGCAGCGTTGTTCGGAACACTGAAGCTTTCTTT
TRBJ1-4 | - | TRBV9 | - | CASSAGGASEKLFF | TGTGCCAGCAGCGCCGGGGGAGCCAGCGAAAAACTGTTTTTT
TRBJ2-7 | - | TRBV4-1 | - | CASSQGAGEPYEQYF | TGCGCCAGCAGCCAGGGGGCCGGGGAACCCTACGAGCAGTACTTC
TRBJ2-1 | TRBD2 | TRBV5-5 | - | CASSLTSGGVNEQFF | TGTGCCAGCAGCTTGACTAGCGGGGGGGTCAATGAGCAGTTCTTC
TRBJ1-1 | TRBD1 | TRBV5-1 | - | CASSPQGQGVNTEAFF | TGCGCCAGCAGCCCACAGGGACAGGGCGTGAACACTGAAGCTTTCTTT
TRBJ2-3 | - | TRBV7-2 | - | CASSFGLYTDTQYF | TGTGCCAGCAGCTTTGGACTTTACACAGATACGCAGTATTTT
TRBJ2-3 | - | TRBV5-1 | - | CASSWVRGLSTDTQYF | TGCGCCAGCAGCTGGGTTCGCGGGCTTAGCACAGATACGCAGTATTTT
TRBJ2-5 | - | TRBV7-2 | - | CASSFRGAVRETQYF | TGTGCCAGCAGCTTCCGGGGGGCGGTAAGAGAGACCCAGTACTTC
TRBJ1-5 | - | TRBV18 | - | CASSPGEQPQHF | TGTGCCAGCTCACCAGGGGAGCAGCCCCAGCATTTT
TRBJ2-5 | TRBD2 | TRBV30 | - | CAWSVSGMYQETQYF | TGTGCCTGGAGTGTCAGCGGGATGTACCAAGAGACCCAGTACTTC
TRBJ1-1 | TRBD1 | TRBV4-2 | - | CASSRTGGVDTEAFF | TGTGCCAGCAGCCGCACAGGGGGCGTGGACACTGAAGCTTTCTTT
TRBJ2-1 | - | TRBV10-3 | - | CAISDQNRNRVYNEQFF | TGTGCCATCAGTGACCAGAACAGGAATCGGGTTTACAATGAGCAGTTCTTC
TRBJ1-5 | TRBD1 | TRBV7-9 | once | CASSLVGQGLDQPQHF | TGTGCCAGCAGCTTAGTAGGACAGGGACTGGATCAGCCCCAGCATTTT
TRBJ1-1 | TRBD1 | TRBV5-8 | few | CASSFPRQGFMNTEAFF | TGTGCCAGCAGCTTCCCGAGACAGGGATTTATGAACACTGAAGCTTTCTTT
TRBJ1-2 | TRBD1 | TRBV7-9 | few | CASSQWDRGGSGYTF | TGTGCCAGCAGCCAATGGGACAGGGGAGGAAGCGGCTACACCTTC
TRBJ1-6 | - | TRBV5-1 | - | CASSLLGANSPLHF | TGCGCCAGCAGCTTACTGGGGGCTAATTCACCCCTCCACTTT
TRBJ1-2 | TRBD1 | TRBV6-6 | - | CASSYRTGGYTF | TGTGCCAGCAGTTATCGGACAGGAGGCTACACCTTC
TRBJ2-7 | - | TRBV5-1 | - | CASSSSDRQNHEQYF | TGCGCCAGCAGCTCTTCTGATCGACAGAACCACGAGCAGTACTTC
TRBJ1-2 | TRBD1 | TRBV6-1 | - | CASRDRAVGYGYTF | TGTGCCAGCAGGGACAGGGCGGTAGGGTATGGCTACACCTTC
TRBJ1-4 | TRBD1 | TRBV27 | - | CASSFIGDSNEKLFF | TGTGCCAGCAGTTTTATCGGGGACAGTAATGAAAAACTGTTTTTT
TRBJ2-1 | - | TRBV6-4 | - | CASSPTGNSYNEQFF | TGTGCCAGCAGCCCGACAGGAAATTCCTACAATGAGCAGTTCTTC
TRBJ2-7 | - | TRBV2 | - | CASSEGTTGYEQYF | TGTGCCAGCAGTGAAGGGACTACCGGCTACGAGCAGTACTTC
TRBJ1-1 | - | TRBV19 | - | CASRSLQGALVRTEAFF | TGTGCCAGTAGATCTTTACAGGGTGCCCTTGTCCGTACTGAAGCTTTCTTT
TRBJ2-3 | - | TRBV4-1 | - | CASSQDLYPRRSAIGTDTQYF | TGCGCCAGCAGCCAAGATCTTTATCCTAGACGGAGTGCAATTGGCACAGATACGCAGTATTTT
TRBJ1-1 | TRBD1 | TRBV2 | - | CASRRDRENTEAFF | TGTGCCAGCAGAAGGGACAGAGAGAACACTGAAGCTTTCTTT
TRBJ1-1 | TRBD1 | TRBV6-6 | - | CASSLGDRLTEAFF | TGTGCCAGCAGTCTCGGGGACAGACTCACTGAAGCTTTCTTT
TRBJ2-7 | TRBD1 | TRBV11-1 | - | CASSLGQGAAYEQYF | TGTGCCAGCAGCCTCGGACAGGGGGCAGCGTACGAGCAGTACTTC
TRBJ1-2 | TRBD1 | TRBV29-1 | - | CSVGDRGRGYTF | TGCAGCGTTGGCGACAGGGGGCGAGGCTACACCTTC
TRBJ1-2 | TRBD1 | TRBV19 | - | CASSDRTFYGYTF | TGTGCCAGCTCGGACAGGACTTTCTATGGCTACACCTTC
TRBJ2-1 | - | TRBV21-1 | - | CASSSRQINEQFF | TGTGCCAGCAGCTCTCGACAGATCAATGAGCAGTTCTTC
TRBJ2-5 | TRBD2 | TRBV9 | - | CASSVGAGGARETQYF | TGTGCCAGCAGCGTAGGTGCCGGGGGGGCCCGGGAGACCCAGTACTTC
TRBJ2-2 | - | TRBV4-1 | - | CASSPGDSNTGELFF | TGCGCCAGCAGCCCGGGGGACTCGAACACCGGGGAGCTGTTTTTT
TRBJ2-7 | - | TRBV12-5 | once | CASGVLYEQYF | TGTGCTAGTGGTGTCCTCTACGAGCAGTACTTC
TRBJ2-3 | - | TRBV5-1 | - | CASSLRGAGTDTQYF | TGCGCCAGCAGCTTACGGGGGGCCGGGACAGATACGCAGTATTTT
TRBJ2-3 | TRBD2 | TRBV6-4 | few | CASSDSSGADTQYF | TGTGCCAGCAGTGACTCTAGCGGGGCAGATACGCAGTATTTT
TRBJ1-1 | TRBD1 | TRBV29-1 | - | CSVRTGANTEAFF | TGCAGCGTCCGGACAGGGGCAAACACTGAAGCTTTCTTT
TRBJ1-6 | - | TRBV6-5 | - | CASSFGDTYSPLHF | TGTGCCAGCAGTTTTGGGGACACCTATTCACCCCTCCACTTT
TRBJ1-3 | - | TRBV5-1 | - | CASSLGFGGSGNTIYF | TGCGCCAGCAGCTTGGGGTTCGGGGGCTCTGGAAACACCATATATTTT
TRBJ1-2 | TRBD1 | TRBV6-5 | - | CASTLQGDGYTF | TGTGCCAGCACCCTACAGGGGGATGGCTACACCTTC
TRBJ1-4 | - | TRBV7-2 | - | CASSLALDFNEKLFF | TGTGCCAGCAGCTTAGCCTTGGACTTTAATGAAAAACTGTTTTTT
TRBJ2-3 | TRBD1 | TRBV4-1 | - | CASSQATGTDTQYF | TGCGCCAGCAGCCAGGCGACAGGGACCGATACGCAGTATTTT
TRBJ1-3 | TRBD1 | TRBV2 | - | CASSFSYRGISSGNTIYF | TGTGCCAGCAGTTTCTCTTACAGGGGGATTAGCTCTGGAAACACCATATATTTT
TRBJ1-2 | TRBD1 | TRBV28 | once | CASSIRGQGANYGYTF | TGTGCCAGCAGTATCCGCGGACAGGGTGCTAACTATGGCTACACCTTC
TRBJ2-7 | TRBD2 | TRBV6-6 | - | CASSYTRGSYEQYF | TGTGCCAGCAGTTACACGCGGGGGTCCTACGAGCAGTACTTC